A selection of T cell receptor beta chains follows, all from one sample in a study of T cells in Graves' hyperthyroidism and ophthalmopathy. TCRdb passed the multiplex PCR reads through MiXCR, listing each CDR3 protein once. The data show 610,000 or so distinct CDR3 sequences, with roughly 50% seen just once and approximately 8.4% held by the top ten. Sequencing was carried out using peripheral blood or thyroid tissue (not recorded which). The receptors were gathered from a woman between 18 and 29 years old with Graves' hyperthyroidism. Both conserved end residues are part of each CDR3. The order of the fields is V gene, clone size, J gene, D gene, CDR3 protein, CDR3 DNA. D genes are given only for firm matches. Not all rows give a size; the values are once, few, many and, for expanded clones, a class.

v_gene: TRBV24-1
abundance: .
j_gene: TRBJ2-1
d_gene: TRBD1
CDR3aa: CATSDQQLTRGPSNEQFF
CDR3nt: TGTGCCACCAGTGACCAACAGCTTACCAGGGGGCCTAGCAATGAGCAGTTCTTC

v_gene: TRBV24-1
abundance: .
j_gene: TRBJ2-2
d_gene: TRBD1
CDR3aa: CATSDPPKDRSGYTGELFF
CDR3nt: TGTGCCACCAGTGATCCCCCCAAGGACAGGTCCGGATACACCGGGGAGCTGTTTTTT

v_gene: TRBV11-2
abundance: .
j_gene: TRBJ2-1
d_gene: .
CDR3aa: CASSLDGLFNEQFF
CDR3nt: TGTGCCAGCAGCTTAGACGGACTATTCAATGAGCAGTTCTTC

v_gene: TRBV20-1
abundance: many
j_gene: TRBJ2-3
d_gene: .
CDR3aa: CSASSTAGATSTDTQYF
CDR3nt: TGCAGTGCTAGCTCCACGGCAGGGGCGACTAGCACAGATACGCAGTATTTT

v_gene: TRBV7-9
abundance: many
j_gene: TRBJ2-5
d_gene: .
CDR3aa: CASSRPGEETQYF
CDR3nt: TGTGCCAGCAGCCGCCCAGGGGAAGAGACCCAGTACTTC

v_gene: TRBV20-1
abundance: .
j_gene: TRBJ2-5
d_gene: .
CDR3aa: CSASGGEWETQYF
CDR3nt: TGCAGTGCTAGTGGGGGCGAGTGGGAGACCCAGTACTTC

v_gene: TRBV20-1
abundance: .
j_gene: TRBJ1-4
d_gene: .
CDR3aa: CSASDGTTNEKLFF
CDR3nt: TGCAGTGCCAGTGATGGTACAACTAATGAAAAACTGTTTTTT

v_gene: TRBV7-2
abundance: .
j_gene: TRBJ2-7
d_gene: .
CDR3aa: CASSPRNEQYF
CDR3nt: TGTGCCAGCAGCCCCCGGAACGAGCAGTACTTC

v_gene: TRBV29-1
abundance: .
j_gene: TRBJ2-3
d_gene: .
CDR3aa: CSVAPKGLPGGLVQYF
CDR3nt: TGCAGCGTTGCCCCCAAAGGACTTCCTGGGGGTTTGGTGCAGTATTTT

v_gene: TRBV7-2
abundance: .
j_gene: TRBJ2-4
d_gene: .
CDR3aa: CASSLVGGTADIQYF
CDR3nt: TGTGCCAGCAGCTTGGTTGGGGGAACCGCGGACATTCAGTACTTC

v_gene: TRBV7-3
abundance: many
j_gene: TRBJ1-1
d_gene: TRBD1
CDR3aa: CASSLRGRGLVTGGGMNTEAFF
CDR3nt: TGTGCCAGCAGCTTACGCGGGCGAGGTCTGGTGACAGGGGGAGGCATGAACACTGAAGCTTTCTTT

v_gene: TRBV12-5
abundance: .
j_gene: TRBJ2-7
d_gene: TRBD2
CDR3aa: CASGLVISSGLAGVAYEQYF
CDR3nt: TGTGCTAGTGGTTTGGTAATTAGTTCGGGACTAGCGGGAGTTGCCTACGAGCAGTACTTC

v_gene: TRBV29-1
abundance: .
j_gene: TRBJ1-1
d_gene: .
CDR3aa: CSVLAYYGGGDTEAFF
CDR3nt: TGCAGCGTGTTGGCTTATTACGGCGGTGGGGACACTGAAGCTTTCTTT